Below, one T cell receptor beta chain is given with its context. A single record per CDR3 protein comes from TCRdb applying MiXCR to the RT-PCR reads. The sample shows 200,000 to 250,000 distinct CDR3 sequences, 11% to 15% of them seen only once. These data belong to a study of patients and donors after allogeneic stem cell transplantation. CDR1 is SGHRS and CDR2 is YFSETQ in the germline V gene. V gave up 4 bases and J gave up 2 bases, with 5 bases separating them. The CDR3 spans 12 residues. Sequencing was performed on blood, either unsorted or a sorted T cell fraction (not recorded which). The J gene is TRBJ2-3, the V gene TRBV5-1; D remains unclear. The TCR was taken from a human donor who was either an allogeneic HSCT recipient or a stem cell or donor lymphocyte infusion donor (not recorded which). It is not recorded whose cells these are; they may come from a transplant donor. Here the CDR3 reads CASSGDTDTQYF. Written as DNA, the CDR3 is TGCGCCAGCAGCGGAGACACAGATACGCAGTATTTT.